This T cell receptor (beta chain) derives from a study of response to subunit inactivated influenza vaccine. Study-level results: It was the authors' suggestion that each seasonal influenza vaccination recruits few new T cells.

Trimming took 4 bases from V and 1 from J; bases not matched to a gene: 16. CDR3 size: 18 residues. Germline-derived CDR1 and CDR2 are SNHLY and FYNNEI. Each CDR3 protein gets one entry after TCRdb re-called the RT-PCR reads with MiXCR. In the table there are 550,000 to 600,000 distinct CDR3 sequences, 12% of which are singletons. Details on this clonotype: Its antigen is not known.

The TCR sequence derives from a man aged 45-65 years who received an inactivated influenza vaccine. The gene calls are TRBV2 and TRBJ2-7, with 7 bases that match TRBD1. Sequenced here: PBMCs from blood, sampled on the day of vaccination. The DNA of the CDR3 is TGTGCCAGCAGTGTGCGACGGGGCCGGGACAGAGATTCCTACGAGCAGTACTTC. Translated, it gives CASSVRRGRDRDSYEQYF. Filled out from reference TRBV2 and TRBJ2-7, the complete variable domain reads EPEVTQTPSHQVTQMGQEVILRCVPISNHLYFYWYRQILGQKVEFLVSFYNNEISEKSEIFDDQFSVERPDGSNFTLKIRSTKLEDSAMYFCASSVRRGRDRDSYEQYFGPGTRLTVT.